The entry that follows covers one T cell receptor beta chain sequence. Its target is not known. This entry is derived from a study of cytomegalovirus exposure and HLA in healthy donors. Profiled with immunoSEQ multiplex PCR; TCRdb holds only in-frame clones, not every one. The sample lists around 60,000 clones, 85% to 95% occurring once. Regarding the study as a whole: First-cohort TCR clusters were later found to tend to co-occur in the 120 or so validation repertoires.

CDR1 is MDHEN, CDR2 SYDVKM, per germline. Between the trimmed V and J ends, which lost 10 bases and 7 bases, there was a span of 16 bases. The CDR3 runs 12 residues. The rearrangement joins TRBV28 to TRBJ1-1; D call uncertain. The material sequenced was PBMCs. The sequence was obtained from a woman between 18 and 30 years old in good health and CMV-seropositive. In DNA form, the CDR3 reads TGTGCCACCCGGGGAAGGGCCTTTGAAGCTTTCTTT. This sequence encodes CATRGRAFEAFF.